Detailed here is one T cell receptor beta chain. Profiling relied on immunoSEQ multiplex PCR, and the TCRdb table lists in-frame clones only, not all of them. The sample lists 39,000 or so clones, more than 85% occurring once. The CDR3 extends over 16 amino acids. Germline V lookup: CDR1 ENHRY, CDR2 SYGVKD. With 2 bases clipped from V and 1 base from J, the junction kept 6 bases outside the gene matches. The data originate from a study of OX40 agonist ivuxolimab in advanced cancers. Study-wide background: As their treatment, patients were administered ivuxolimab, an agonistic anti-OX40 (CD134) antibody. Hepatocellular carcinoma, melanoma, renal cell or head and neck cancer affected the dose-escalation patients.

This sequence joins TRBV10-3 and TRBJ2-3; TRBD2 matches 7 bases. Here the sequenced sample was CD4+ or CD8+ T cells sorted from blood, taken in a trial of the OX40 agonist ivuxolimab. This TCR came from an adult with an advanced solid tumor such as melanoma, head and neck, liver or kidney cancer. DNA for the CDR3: TGTGCCATCAGTGAGAATGGCGGGAGTGGCACAGATACGCAGTATTTT. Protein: CAISENGGSGTDTQYF.